This record covers a single TCR beta chain. This record comes from a study of control samples from healthy donors and cancer patients. TCRdb's copy holds only in-frame clones and misses some; the assay was immunoSEQ multiplex PCR. The sample lists approximately 150,000 clones, 85% to 95% occurring once. Trimming removed 3 bases from V and 7 bases from J, with 9 bases in between. CDR1 is SEHNR, CDR2 FQNEAQ, per germline (reference sequence). This CDR3 region has 12 residues. Sequenced material: blood. The V and J genes are TRBV7-9 and TRBJ1-2; weak D call: TRBD1 (5 bases). The sequence came from a woman aged 18-29 years in good health. The CDR3 nucleotides are TGTGCCAGCAGCTTTGGGGACTCTGGCTACACCTTC. Protein product: CASSFGDSGYTF.